This entry lists 14 T cell receptor beta chains sequenced from one sample in a study of sequential checkpoint blockade in melanoma. Described treatment: randomized to nivolumab then ipilimumab (arm A) or the reverse (arm B). Profiling relied on immunoSEQ multiplex PCR, and the TCRdb table lists in-frame clones only, not all of them. The sample lists roughly 30,000 clones, about 83% occurring once. The starting material was CD8+ T cells sorted from blood (inferred from file names), obtained from a patient given nivolumab and ipilimumab in sequence. Receptors originate from a human donor with melanoma.

The J gene is TRBJ2-2, the V gene TRBV7-3; no clear D. V was shortened by 4 bases and J by 4 bases, with 10 bases between the two germline ends. The length of the CDR3 is 14 residues. The V gene's germline CDR1 is SGHTA and CDR2 FQGTGA. This CDR3 is CASSSTTPTGELFF. DNA of the CDR3: TGTGCCAGCAGCTCCACTACTCCCACCGGGGAGCTGTTTTTT. Based on the CDR3 plus reference TRBV7-3 and TRBJ2-2, the full variable domain is GAGVSQTPSNKVTEKGKYVELRCDPISGHTALYWYRQSLGQGPEFLIYFQGTGAADDSGLPNDRFFAVRPEGSVSTLKIQRTERGDSAVYLCASSSTTPTGELFFGEGSRLTVL.

The chain employs TRBV7-6 and TRBJ1-4; possibly TRBD1 for D (5 bases). The CDR3 sequence is 15 residues long. Trimming left V 5 bases short and J 8 bases short, with 18 bases between. Germline CDR1 and CDR2: SGHVS and FNYEAQ. CDR3: CASSQGAVFGEKLFF. The CDR3 DNA reads TGTGCCAGCAGCCAGGGCGCGGTATTCGGAGAAAAACTGTTTTTT.

The chain uses TRBV5-1 and TRBJ2-5; weak D call: TRBD2 (6 bases). Germline assignment: CDR1 SGHRS and CDR2 YFSETQ. V gave up 1 base and J gave up 0 bases, with 13 bases separating them. The CDR3 is 16 residues long. For the CDR3, the DNA is TGCGCCAGCAGCTTGCGGGCTAGCGTAAACCAAGAGACCCAGTACTTC. Its translation is CASSLRASVNQETQYF.

The V and J genes are TRBV7-7 and TRBJ1-3; D remains ambiguous. V lost 5 bases, J lost 5 bases, and 4 bases lay in between. Germline V gene lookup returns CDR1 SSHAT and CDR2 FNYEAQ (reference sequence). There are 11 residues in the CDR3. CDR3 residues: CASSGRNTIYF. The CDR3 coding sequence is TGTGCCAGCAGCGGCCGAAACACCATATATTTT.

The table lists this clone with a count of one. The chain combines TRBV7-8 with TRBJ2-7, with 7 bases that match TRBD1. Losses at the gene ends were 5 bases for V and 2 bases for J; bases not matched to a gene: 9. Germline assignment: CDR1 SGHVS and CDR2 FQNEAQ. The CDR3 totals 15 residues. CDR3 DNA sequence: TGTGCCAGCAGCCCTAGTCCTACAGGGGCCTACGAGCAGTACTTC. The encoded protein is CASSPSPTGAYEQYF.

V and J are TRBV4-1 and TRBJ2-3; perhaps TRBD2 as D (6 bases). Germline loops: CDR1 MGHRA, CDR2 YSYEKL. The V end was cut by 1 base, the J end by 0 bases, with 11 bases between. The CDR3 is 16 amino acids. CDR3 nucleotide sequence: TGCGCCAGCAGCCAAGGGTGGGGGGAGAGCACAGATACGCAGTATTTT. Translation gives CASSQGWGESTDTQYF.

This chain links TRBV6-4 with TRBJ2-1; 7 bases line up with TRBD2. The CDR3 totals 14 residues. The J segment lost 3 bases and the V segment lost 8 bases, leaving 7 bases of the junction unmatched. The germline gives CDR1 MRHNA, CDR2 SNTAGT. CDR3 DNA: TGTGCCAGCTTGTGGGGGGGATGCTACAATGAGCAGTTCTTC. Translated, it gives CASLWGGCYNEQFF.

The chain joins TRBV4-3 to TRBJ2-3; D is perhaps TRBD2 (5 bases). Trimming removed 4 bases from V and 6 bases from J, with 8 bases in between. Germline assignment: CDR1 LGHNA and CDR2 YSLEER. The CDR3 has 12 residues. DNA for the CDR3: TGCGCCAGCAGCCCTAGCAGGGATACGCAGTATTTT. Its protein product is CASSPSRDTQYF.

This clone has only one observation. The chain employs TRBV5-1 and TRBJ2-7; 7 bases agree with TRBD1. J was trimmed by 3 bases and V by 4 bases; bases with no gene match: 7. In germline, CDR1 is SGHRS, CDR2 YFSETQ. The CDR3 consists of 14 residues. The CDR3 nucleotides are TGCGCCAGCAGCCCGGGACAGATGGGCTACGAGCAGTACTTC. Translating gives CASSPGQMGYEQYF.

The chain combines TRBV7-3 with TRBJ2-3; 10 bases fit TRBD1. The CDR3 is 16 residues long. V trimming: 3 bases; J trimming: 4 bases; junction bases outside the gene matches: 7. Germline CDR1 reads SGHTA; CDR2 reads FQGTGA. The CDR3 DNA reads TGTGCCAGCAGCTTCCGGGACAGGGGTTCGGCAGATACGCAGTATTTT. Encoded protein: CASSFRDRGSADTQYF.

This clone was counted a few times. The chain carries TRBV19 and TRBJ2-7; 11 nucleotides agree with TRBD2. This CDR3 spans 14 amino acids. Germline trimming cut 5 bases from V and 3 bases from J; bases unmatched to any gene: 3. Germline assignment: CDR1 LNHDA and CDR2 SQIVND (reference sequence). CDR3 amino acids: CASSVTSGSYEQYF. The DNA of the CDR3 is TGTGCCAGTAGTGTCACTAGCGGGAGCTACGAGCAGTACTTC. The full variable domain, completed using reference TRBV19 and TRBJ2-7, is DGGITQSPKYLFRKEGQNVTLSCEQNLNHDAMYWYRQDPGQGLRLIYYSQIVNDFQKGDIAEGYSVSREKKESFPLTVTSAQKNPTAFYLCASSVTSGSYEQYFGPGTRLTVT.

The chain recombines TRBV7-9 with TRBJ2-5; 10 bases align to TRBD2. The J call is uncertain, as TRBJ2-7 better fits the DNA end. Germline values: CDR1 SEHNR, CDR2 FQNEAQ (reference sequence). This CDR3 region has 15 residues. The CDR3 reads CASSLVPSGSYEQYF. The CDR3 DNA follows: TGTGCCAGCAGCTTAGTCCCTAGCGGGAGCTACGAGCAGTACTTC.

The V call is TRBV27, the J call TRBJ2-1; 12 nucleotides line up with TRBD2. Germline V CDR1 and CDR2: MNHEY, SMNVEV (reference sequence). The CDR3 runs to 15 residues. Trimming at V came to 5 bases and at J to 4 bases, leaving 3 bases not matched to a gene. Here the CDR3 reads CASSLAGGLYNEQFF. In nucleotides, the CDR3 is TGTGCCAGCAGTCTAGCGGGGGGGCTTTACAATGAGCAGTTCTTC.

DNA for the CDR3: TGTGCCAGCAGTTTATCCGGGGAAGGTCAGCCCCAGCATTTT. Translation: CASSLSGEGQPQHF. The chain links TRBV27 to TRBJ1-5; D is unclear. V was clipped by 0 bases and J by 6 bases, with 9 bases between them. There are 14 residues in the CDR3. Germline V lookup: CDR1 MNHEY, CDR2 SMNVEV (reference sequence).